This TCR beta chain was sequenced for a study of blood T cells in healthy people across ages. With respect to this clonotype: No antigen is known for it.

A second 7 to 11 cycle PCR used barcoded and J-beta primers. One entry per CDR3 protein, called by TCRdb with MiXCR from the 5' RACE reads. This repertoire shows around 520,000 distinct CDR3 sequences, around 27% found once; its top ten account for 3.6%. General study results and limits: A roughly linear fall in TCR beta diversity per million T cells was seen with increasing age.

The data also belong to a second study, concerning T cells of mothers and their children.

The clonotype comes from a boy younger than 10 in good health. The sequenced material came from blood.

The CDR3 loop reads CASSYSSWGARNTEAFF. The CDR3, as DNA: TGTGCCAGCAGTTACTCGTCTTGGGGGGCGCGGAACACTGAAGCTTTCTTT. The V gene is TRBV6-5, the J gene TRBJ1-1, with TRBD1 as a possible D gene (6 bases). V was cut by 0 bases and J by 1 base, with 15 bases left in between. The CDR3 extends over 17 amino acids. CDR1 is MNHEY and CDR2 is SVGAGI in the germline V gene.